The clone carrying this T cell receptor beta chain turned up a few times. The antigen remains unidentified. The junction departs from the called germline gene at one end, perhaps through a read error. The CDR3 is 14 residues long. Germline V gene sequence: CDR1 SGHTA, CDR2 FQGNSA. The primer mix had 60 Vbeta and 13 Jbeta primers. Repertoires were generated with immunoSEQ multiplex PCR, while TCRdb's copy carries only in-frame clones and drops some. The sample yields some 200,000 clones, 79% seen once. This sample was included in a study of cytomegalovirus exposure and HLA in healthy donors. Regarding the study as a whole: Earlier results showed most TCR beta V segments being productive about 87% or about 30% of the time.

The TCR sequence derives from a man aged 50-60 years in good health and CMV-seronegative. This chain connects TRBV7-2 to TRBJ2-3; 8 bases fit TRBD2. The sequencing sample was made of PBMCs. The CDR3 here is CASSLAGLTDTQYF. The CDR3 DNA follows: TGTGCCAGCAGCCTAGCGGGCCTCACAGATACGCAGTATTTT.